This entry describes one T cell receptor beta chain. Which antigen it targets is not known. Qualities for individual bases were not recorded, and no much larger clone is one base off. The sample is drawn from a study of control samples from healthy donors and cancer patients (dated by TCRdb to 2020 to 2022). V is clipped by 5 bases and J by 3 bases, and the sequence between their germline boundaries is 15 bases long. Reading the germline V gene gives CDR1 SGHRS and CDR2 YFSETQ. The CDR3 runs 14 residues from the cysteine to the phenylalanine. CDR3 DNA only is kept here, 42 bases in frame from base 1. Library construction relied on the immunoSEQ multiplex PCR assay. TCRdb's version of the immuneACCESS table is confined to in-frame rearrangements and falls short of the full clone set. An unresolved V gene accounts for under half of the shortfall where checked; the remainder is of unknown origin. The sample table records 120,000 or so clones; almost 95% of these occur just once. The biggest ten clones account for 0.58% of the sample.

The chain joins TRBV5-1 to TRBJ2-7; TRBD1 is possibly the D segment (5 matching bases). This sequence was found in a man older than 75 with head and neck cancer. Sequenced sample: PBMCs. The encoded CDR3 is CASSLRGSVYEQYF. The DNA reads as follows: TGCGCCAGCAGTCTAAGGGGCAGCGTCTACGAGCAGTACTTC.